The 19 T cell receptor beta chains reported below all come from one sample, sequenced in a study of blood T cell repertoires in COVID-19. The protocol was immunoSEQ multiplex PCR, while the TCRdb copy is restricted to in-frame clones and leaves out a portion. In the table there are about 90,000 clones, around four fifths of which are singletons. Sequencing was done on a sample of peripheral blood. Every receptor here comes from a woman in her seventies with active or convalescent COVID-19.

The V and J genes are TRBV5-1 and TRBJ1-2; 10 nucleotides agree with TRBD1. Looked up from germline, CDR1 is SGHRS and CDR2 is YFSETQ. The CDR3 has 15 residues. V was clipped by 0 bases and J by 1 base; unmatched bases: 0. For the CDR3, the DNA is TGCGCCAGCAGCTTGGGGGACAGGGGTAACTATGGCTACACCTTC. It is translated as CASSLGDRGNYGYTF.

The rearrangement uses TRBV6-2 or TRBV6-3 and TRBJ1-1; D remains unclear. Per the germline V gene, CDR1 is MNHEY and CDR2 is SVGEGT. CDR3 length: 17 amino acids. Trimming took 5 bases from V and 0 from J, leaving 19 bases between them. CDR3 in amino acids: CASSPHRERLMNTEAFF. The CDR3 DNA sequence: TGTGCCAGCAGTCCCCACCGGGAACGACTAATGAACACTGAAGCTTTCTTT.

The gene calls are TRBV19 and TRBJ2-5, with D perhaps TRBD2 (7 bases). The CDR3 is 17 residues long. The germline gives CDR1 LNHDA, CDR2 SQIVND (reference sequence). V lost 3 bases to trimming and J lost 5 bases, with 22 bases between them. The CDR3 nucleotides are TGTGCCAGTAGTATTAGTAGTGGGGGGGCCGGAGGGGAGACCCAGTACTTC. This gives the protein CASSISSGGAGGETQYF.

This rearrangement joins TRBV6-5 to TRBJ2-4; TRBD2 aligns across 9 bases. The germline V gene encodes CDR1 MNHEY and CDR2 SVGAGI. The CDR3 is 15 amino acids. Trimming cost V 4 bases and J 1 base; bases outside gene matches: 2. Here the CDR3 DNA reads TGTGCCAGCAGTTTCGGGACTAGCGCCAAAAACATTCAGTACTTC. It codes for CASSFGTSAKNIQYF.

This clone was counted between two and nine times. The CDR3 DNA reads as TGTGCCAGCAGTCTTGGGACAGACTATGGCTACACCTTC. It translates to CASSLGTDYGYTF. The chain has TRBV28 and TRBJ1-2, with 7 bases that match TRBD1. Per germline, CDR1 MDHEN and CDR2 SYDVKM. CDR3 length: 13 amino acids. With V trimmed by 5 bases and J by 3 bases, 3 bases remained unmatched.

The chain links TRBV2 to TRBJ1-5, with TRBD1 matching 7 bases. The CDR3 spans 13 residues. In germline, CDR1 is SNHLY, CDR2 FYNNEI. Trimming took 8 bases from V and 7 from J; bases not matched to a gene: 8. Written as DNA, the CDR3 is TGTGCCAGCTGGGGTGTACAGGGGCAGCCCCAGCATTTT. The encoded protein is CASWGVQGQPQHF.

The chain is built from TRBV6-2 or TRBV6-3 and TRBJ2-5; possible D gene TRBD2, 7 bases. CDR3 length: 14 amino acids. Trimming shortened V by 5 bases and J by 0 bases, and 10 bases separated the two germline ends. Per the germline V gene, CDR1 is MNHEY and CDR2 is SVGEGT. The CDR3 DNA sequence: TGTGCCAGCAGTCGCGGGGGCGACCAAGAGACCCAGTACTTC. Amino acids: CASSRGGDQETQYF.

The V call is TRBV27, the J call TRBJ1-4, with 8 nucleotides matching TRBD1. CDR3 length: 14 residues. CDR1 and CDR2 from the germline V gene are MNHEY and SMNVEV (reference sequence). The trim removed 6 bases at V and 8 bases at J, leaving 8 bases unmatched. The CDR3 DNA reads as TGTGCCAGCAGCCAGGACAGGGTTCGCGAAAAACTGTTTTTT. It codes for CASSQDRVREKLFF. The whole variable domain, remainder taken from reference TRBV27 and TRBJ1-4, is EAQVTQNPRYLITVTGKKLTVTCSQNMNHEYMSWYRQDPGLGLRQIYYSMNVEVTDKGDVPEGYKVSRKEKRNFPLILESPSPNQTSLYFCASSQDRVREKLFFGSGTQLSVL.

This clone occurred a few times. This chain connects TRBV5-6 to TRBJ1-3; D call uncertain. The CDR3 runs 17 residues. In germline, CDR1 is SGHDT, CDR2 YYEEEE. Deletions cut 4 bases from V and 2 bases from J, with 19 bases between. CDR3 amino acids: CASSSFAGLFPGNTIYF. The CDR3, as DNA: TGTGCCAGCAGCAGCTTTGCAGGTCTTTTTCCTGGAAACACCATATATTTT. Drawing the rest from reference TRBV5-6 and TRBJ1-3, the complete variable domain is DAGVTQSPTHLIKTRGQQVTLRCSPKSGHDTVSWYQQALGQGPQFIFQYYEEEERQRGNFPDRFSGHQFPNYSSELNVNALLLGDSALYLCASSSFAGLFPGNTIYFGEGSWLTVV.

The chain carries TRBV4-1 and TRBJ2-5; 9 nucleotides align to TRBD1. Germline CDR1 and CDR2: MGHRA and YSYEKL. CDR3 length equals 15 residues. Trimming cost V 4 bases and J 2 bases; bases outside gene matches: 5. CDR3 sequence (DNA): TGCGCCAGCAGCCGTCAAGGGACAGGGCAAGAGACCCAGTACTTC. Translated: CASSRQGTGQETQYF.

Here the CDR3 reads CASSLGTYRGGLNTEAFF. CDR3 nucleotide sequence: TGTGCCAGCAGCTTGGGGACCTACAGGGGGGGTTTGAACACTGAAGCTTTCTTT. The J gene is TRBJ1-1, the V gene TRBV5-4; TRBD1 matches 8 bases. V lost 0 bases, J lost 0 bases, and 10 bases stayed unmatched. CDR1 is SGHNT, CDR2 YYREEE, per germline (reference sequence). CDR3 length equals 18 residues. The full variable domain, rest sourced from reference TRBV5-4 and TRBJ1-1, is ETGVTQSPTHLIKTRGQQVTLRCSSQSGHNTVSWYQQALGQGPQFIFQYYREEENGRGNFPPRFSGLQFPNYSSELNVNALELDDSALYLCASSLGTYRGGLNTEAFFGQGTRLTVV.

This sequence joins TRBV3-1 (or the pseudogene TRBV3-2) and TRBJ1-2; no reliable D call. Germline-derived CDR1 and CDR2 are LGHDT and YNNKEL (reference sequence). The germline V and J ends were trimmed by 1 base and 8 bases, with 11 bases remaining between them. CDR3 length: 13 residues. The CDR3 here is CASSQADTGGYTF. DNA of the CDR3: TGTGCCAGCAGCCAAGCTGACACGGGGGGCTACACCTTC.

This chain links TRBV27 with TRBJ2-3; possible D gene TRBD2, 6 bases. Germline V gene sequence: CDR1 MNHEY, CDR2 SMNVEV (reference sequence). V dropped 3 bases and J dropped 1 base, with 14 bases sitting between them. This CDR3 region has 16 residues. The CDR3 loop reads CASSFWGGARTDTQYF. The DNA of the CDR3 is TGTGCCAGCAGTTTCTGGGGCGGGGCCCGCACAGATACGCAGTATTTT.

The chain uses TRBV5-4 and TRBJ1-2; D gene unclear. The V gene lost 0 bases and the J gene lost 0 bases, with 6 bases spanning the gap. There are 14 residues in the CDR3. Germline V gives CDR1 SGHNT, CDR2 YYREEE (reference sequence). CDR3 DNA: TGTGCCAGCAGCTTGGACAGAGCTAACTATGGCTACACCTTC. Amino acids: CASSLDRANYGYTF.

The genes are TRBV5-5 and TRBJ1-4, with D possibly TRBD1 on 6 matching bases. The V and J ends lost 6 bases and 0 bases respectively, with 9 bases between them. Germline loops: CDR1 SGHKS, CDR2 YYEKEE (reference sequence). The CDR3 covers 14 residues. CDR3 bases: TGTGCCAGCAAACGACAGGCAACTAATGAAAAACTGTTTTTT. Encoded protein: CASKRQATNEKLFF.

The chain employs TRBV10-3 and TRBJ1-1; D ambiguous. Per the germline V gene, CDR1 is ENHRY and CDR2 is SYGVKD. The CDR3 totals 14 residues. Trimming left V 0 bases short and J 4 bases short, with 9 bases between. CDR3 nucleotides: TGTGCCATCAGTGAGTCCACGGTACTCACTGAAGCTTTCTTT. Protein product: CAISESTVLTEAFF.

J is TRBJ2-2 and V is TRBV6-5, with D hard to call. V was pared by 0 bases and J by 7 bases, with 9 bases between. Per the germline V gene, CDR1 is MNHEY and CDR2 is SVGAGI. This CDR3 region has 14 residues. The CDR3 spells CASSYSGEVGELFF. CDR3 in DNA: TGTGCCAGCAGTTACTCCGGTGAGGTCGGGGAGCTGTTTTTT.

The rearrangement joins TRBV19 to TRBJ1-2; 7 bases are shared with TRBD1. Germline assignment: CDR1 LNHDA and CDR2 SQIVND (reference sequence). With 3 bases clipped from V and 3 bases from J, the junction kept 7 bases outside the gene matches. The CDR3 is 15 residues long. In nucleotides, the CDR3 is TGTGCCAGTAGTATCCGACAGGGTGGTGACTATGGCTACACCTTC. This encodes CASSIRQGGDYGYTF.

V gene TRBV19 combines with J gene TRBJ2-5, with D perhaps matching TRBD1 (6 bases). The CDR3 length is 17 residues. Trimming removed 6 bases at V and 0 bases at J, with 20 bases between. Germline V gene lookup returns CDR1 LNHDA and CDR2 SQIVND (reference sequence). For the CDR3, the DNA is TGTGCCAGTAGACCCGCCGGACTGAGGGGGTACCAAGAGACCCAGTACTTC. Residues: CASRPAGLRGYQETQYF.